This T cell receptor beta chain was sequenced for a study of chemoradiotherapy in HPV16-positive cancers (dated by TCRdb to 2021 to 2024). Notes on the research overall: Candidate HPV-specific T-cell clones and common TCR motifs were defined by functional T-cell assays performed on cells from a couple of HPV16-positive patients. Whether T-cell immunity against the HPV oncoproteins E6 and E7 changes during chemoradiotherapy and whether survival is affected by this immunity were examined in the study. The candidate HPV-specific TCRs and motifs were subsequently tracked in TCR repertoires obtained from fewer than 95 patients with HPV-related cancers. Overall study results and their limits: The survival association was reported for HPV16-positive patients, and the functional definition of HPV-specific T cells was derived from only two HPV16-positive patients. Expansion of candidate HPV-specific clones and E7-related TCR motifs was observed in the tumor microenvironment during treatment, whereas no such expansion was observed for non-HPV-specific T cells. In HPV16-positive patients, expansion of HPV-responsive T cells during chemoradiotherapy was associated with improved recurrence-free survival.

In regard to this clone: Its antigen specificity is not known. Qualities for individual bases were not recorded, and no much larger clone is one base off.

Repertoires were sampled repeatedly over the course of chemoradiotherapy so that clonal expansion in the tumor microenvironment could be followed. The CDR3, from cysteine to phenylalanine, totals 15 residues. The CDR3 DNA has 45 bases and is translated from base 1. Here V drops 5 bases and J drops 9 bases, and the junction holds 12 bases not matched to any gene. The germline V gene (reference sequence) specifies MNHNY as CDR1 and SVGAGI as CDR2. The receptor library was made with the immunoSEQ multiplex PCR assay. Sourced from immuneACCESS, this table was stored by TCRdb with only in-frame sequences that have V and J called. A share of the clones is absent; for the studies checked, an unresolved V gene accounts for under half, and the remainder has no known explanation. The table for this sample lists 10,000 to 15,000 clones; just under 80% of them were counted only once. The ten largest clones represent 2% to 2.5% of the sample.

Sampling was conducted from a patient who underwent chemoradiotherapy. The chain links TRBV6-6 with TRBJ2-4, and TRBD1 aligns with 8 junction nucleotides. This sequence was found in a human donor with HPV-associated anogenital cancer. The CDR3 protein sequence reads: CASSPPGGPFGIQYF. The sequence in DNA is TGTGCCAGCAGTCCGCCAGGGGGCCCTTTTGGCATTCAGTACTTC.